This T cell receptor beta chain originates from a study of T cell repertoires in cytomegalovirus infection. The study, taken as a whole, reports: HLA-C-restricted CMV clonotypes gave the most frequent clonotype in two of eight donors. Of the TCR beta families, the public ones yielded a cumulative frequency that identified carriers of CMV plus the relevant HLA.

TCRdb ran MiXCR on the reads and lists one entry per CDR3 protein. The table lists 900,000 to 950,000 distinct CDR3 sequences, approximately 33% of them singletons. The CDR3 totals 13 residues. The V and J ends lost 4 bases and 5 bases respectively, with 11 bases between them. Germline values: CDR1 PRHDT, CDR2 FYEKMQ (reference sequence). Note on this clonotype: Its antigen is still unknown.

Here the sequenced sample was cultured CD8+ T cells from PBMCs, taken from culture after CMV antigen stimulation. This TCR was sampled from a human donor in good health (CMV status not recorded). Some clones in this sample may be carry-over from other donors' samples. The gene calls are TRBV13 and TRBJ2-5; D possibly matches TRBD1 or TRBD2 (5 bases each). CDR3 in amino acids: CASSSGDDETQYF. The CDR3 DNA follows: TGTGCCAGCAGCTCCGGGGACGATGAGACCCAGTACTTC. The full variable domain, its missing parts supplied by reference TRBV13 and TRBJ2-5, is AAGVIQSPRHLIKEKRETATLKCYPIPRHDTVYWYQQGPGQDPQFLISFYEKMQSDKGSIPDRFSAQQFSDYHSELNMSSLELGDSALYFCASSSGDDETQYFGPGTRLLVL.